This entry is about one TCR beta chain. Its specific antigen is unknown. Base-call qualities are not available, and no considerably larger clone is one nucleotide away. Taken from the germline V gene, the CDR1 and CDR2 loops are SGHRS and YFSETQ. CDR3 length: 16 amino acids, cysteine to phenylalanine. Only the CDR3 region is kept as DNA, spanning 48 bases read in frame from base 1. V and J are truncated by 0 bases and 1 base respectively, leaving an intervening sequence of 13 bases. The sample originates from a study of CD8+ T cells in alopecia areata (dated by TCRdb to the late 2010s). With regard to the full study: In both human patients and the C3H/HeJ mouse model, the study applied high-throughput TCRbeta sequencing to look at T cell clonal expansion in alopecia areata. On the human side, TCRbeta sequencing was run on scalp tissue and on sorted CD4+ and CD8+ peripheral blood T cells from healthy controls and from alopecia areata patients with either patchy or totalis/universalis disease. Scalp clonality was compared among normal scalp (n=4), patchy alopecia areata scalp (n=8), and alopecia totalis/universalis scalp (n=8). The RNA source kit depended on sample type: the PAXgene miRNA kit for fixed scalp, the miRNeasy kit for PBMCs, and the RNeasy kit for mouse skin. TCRbeta CDR3 regions were amplified by immunoSEQ multiplex PCR with 35 Vbeta forward and 13 Jbeta reverse primers.

The full study reports these points: Lesional scalp, especially in alopecia totalis/universalis, showed higher clonality and more expanded CD8+ clones than normal scalp, suggesting antigenic drive. Shared TCR sequences between patients were less evident than in mice, which may be partly attributable to HLA diversity in the patient population. Scalp TCR repertoire analysis is complicated because resident alphabeta T cells in normal human skin are also sequenced, whereas mouse skin is dominated by gammadelta T cells.

Libraries were made using the immunoSEQ multiplex PCR assay. For TCR sequencing, RNA was extracted from every sample and reverse transcribed into cDNA to serve as template. First-strand cDNA was synthesized with SuperScript III using a 2:1 mix of oligo-dT and random hexamers. A synthetic immune receptor repertoire was used to measure amplification bias, and any remaining bias was corrected computationally. In the source study's methods: After raw reads were preprocessed to remove errors, the CDR3 was defined following IMGT conventions as running from the conserved cysteine to phenylalanine. To get clonality, Shannon entropy was normalized by log2 of the number of productive unique TCRs and the result was subtracted from 1. Whether each scalp clone was CD4 or CD8 was inferred by checking scalp TCRbeta sequences against the CD4 and CD8 repertoires from sorted blood. The table was pulled from immuneACCESS by TCRdb, which kept in-frame rearrangements only. Such tables lose some clones; where checked, under half of the loss comes from unresolved V genes, and the rest has no known cause. D and trimming were read from the DNA, whereas the V and J calls and clone size are those reported in that table. This sample gives approximately 98,000 clones in total; approximately 60% of them show up just once. The top ten clonotypes cover roughly 19% of the sample.

PBMCs were isolated by density centrifugation and stained for CD3, CD4 and CD8, after which CD4+ and CD8+ T cells were sorted on a FACSAria. Scalp biopsies and blood samples were provided by unaffected controls. The TCR comes from a human donor in good health. The source material was CD8+ T cells sorted from blood. The chain was built from TRBV5-1 and TRBJ2-5; the D gene cannot be named for sure. The DNA sequence reads TGCGCCAGCAGCTTGGCCCAGGCAGCCGGCCAAGAGACCCAGTACTTC. The encoded protein is CASSLAQAAGQETQYF.